Shown below are 31 T cell receptor beta chains from a single sample sequenced in a study of shared clonotypes between healthy human individuals. Naive-designated CD8 cells lacked CD45RO, were positively enriched for CCR7, and omitted terminally differentiated effector memory CD45RA+ cells. TCRdb's copy holds only in-frame clones and misses some; the assay was immunoSEQ multiplex PCR. This table holds a few hundred thousand clones, about 95% found once. The sequenced material came from naive CD8+ T cells sorted from blood. Receptor source: a woman aged 30 to 39 in good health.

The V call is TRBV27, the J call TRBJ1-1; 7 bases are a match to TRBD1. CDR1 MNHEY and CDR2 SMNVEV come from the germline V gene (reference sequence). The V segment lost 6 bases and the J segment 5 bases; nucleotides outside the gene matches: 9. This CDR3 is 14 amino acids long. The CDR3 DNA sequence: TGTGCCAGCAGACCACGTAAGGGGGCGACTGAAGCTTTCTTT. Translation: CASRPRKGATEAFF.

This clone was seen only once. V and J are TRBV11-3 and TRBJ2-2; maybe TRBD1 (6 bases). The CDR3 covers 15 residues. The ends were cut back, 6 bases at V and 2 bases at J, with 13 bases in the middle. CDR1 and CDR2 (germline): SGHNT, YENEEA. CDR3 protein: CASSVGTTNTGELFF. Here the CDR3 DNA reads TGTGCCAGCAGTGTCGGGACAACAAACACCGGGGAGCTGTTTTTT.

Only one count was recorded for this clone. The chain uses TRBV27 and TRBJ1-4; D might be TRBD1 (5 bases). The germline V gene encodes CDR1 MNHEY and CDR2 SMNVEV (reference sequence). The CDR3 consists of 11 residues. Trimming pared 5 bases from V and 9 bases from J, leaving 7 bases between. The CDR3 region has the DNA TGTGCCAGCAGTGCGGGACAAAAACTGTTTTTT. Encoded protein: CASSAGQKLFF.

Regarding this clone: Other nucleotide sequences from this sample produce the same CDR3. The chain is built from TRBV27 and TRBJ2-7, with 10 positions matching TRBD2. CDR1 MNHEY and CDR2 SMNVEV come from the germline V gene (reference sequence). Trimming cost V 3 bases and J 4 bases; bases outside gene matches: 6. The CDR3 contains 15 residues. CDR3 bases: TGTGCCAGCAGTTTCAGCGGGAGGGCCGGGTACGAGCAGTACTTC. It encodes CASSFSGRAGYEQYF.

This sequence joins TRBV27 and TRBJ2-1; no clear D gene. In germline, CDR1 is MNHEY, CDR2 SMNVEV (reference sequence). With 4 bases removed from V and 7 bases from J, the gap between germline ends came to 11 bases. The CDR3 is made up of 13 amino acids. The CDR3 region has the DNA TGTGCCAGCAGTTCTCTCTTAGTTAATGAGCAGTTCTTC. The encoded protein is CASSSLLVNEQFF.

A remark on this clone: The same CDR3 also results from other DNA sequences found in this sample. This sequence joins TRBV5-4 and TRBJ1-2; D is possibly TRBD1 (5 bases). V was cut by 1 base and J by 4 bases, with 11 bases left in between. This CDR3 has 14 amino acids. Germline-derived CDR1 and CDR2 are SGHNT and YYREEE (reference sequence). The CDR3 loop reads CASSLSGLGYGYTF. DNA of the CDR3: TGTGCCAGCAGCTTGTCAGGGTTAGGCTATGGCTACACCTTC.

The rearrangement links TRBV6-5 to TRBJ1-2, with 8 bases matching TRBD1. The CDR3 has 15 amino acids. Germline CDR1 reads MNHEY; CDR2 reads SVGAGI. V trimming: 8 bases; J trimming: 4 bases; junction bases outside the gene matches: 12. Written as DNA, the CDR3 is TGTGCCAGCTCTGGTGGTCCAGGGGGCATCTATGGCTACACCTTC. It codes for CASSGGPGGIYGYTF.

The chain recombines TRBV28 with TRBJ2-7; 7 bases match TRBD2. V shed 3 bases, J shed 6 bases, and the junction held 8 bases outside the gene matches. Germline lookup yields CDR1 MDHEN and CDR2 SYDVKM. This CDR3 comprises 14 residues. CDR3 bases: TGTGCCAGCAGTTTTAGCGGGCGTAGCGCCGAGCAGTACTTC. This codes for CASSFSGRSAEQYF.

The rearrangement links TRBV28 to TRBJ1-2, with TRBD1 matching over 10 bases. Trimming removed 5 bases from V and 6 bases from J; junction bases left unmatched: 21. The CDR3 extends over 19 amino acids. CDR1 MDHEN and CDR2 SYDVKM come from the germline V gene. The CDR3 nucleotides read TGTGCCAGCAGTGGGGGCCTTTTGGTCGGAGGTGGGACAGGGGATGGCTACACCTTC. It yields the protein CASSGGLLVGGGTGDGYTF.

The rearrangement uses TRBV4-1 and TRBJ1-2; D is perhaps TRBD1 (6 bases). The CDR3 loop spans 13 amino acids. The V gene's germline CDR1 is MGHRA and CDR2 YSYEKL. Trimming took off 4 bases at V and 8 bases at J, with 14 bases between the two ends. The CDR3 region has the DNA TGCGCCAGCAGCCCCCGAGGGGGGGAAGGCTACACCTTC. This codes for CASSPRGGEGYTF.

This clone was counted only a few times. The rearrangement links TRBV28 to TRBJ1-5; D may be TRBD1 (5 bases). Germline V gene sequence: CDR1 MDHEN, CDR2 SYDVKM. This CDR3 comprises 11 residues. Trimming took 7 bases from V and 6 from J, leaving 7 bases between them. The CDR3 reads CASTTGQPQHF. CDR3 DNA sequence: TGTGCCAGCACTACAGGTCAGCCCCAGCATTTT.

The chain is built from TRBV5-6 and TRBJ1-1; no definite D call. Germline CDR1 and CDR2: SGHDT and YYEEEE. The CDR3 totals 13 residues. V gave up 0 bases and J gave up 4 bases, with 7 bases separating them. The DNA for the CDR3 is TGTGCCAGCAGCTTGGCCCTTGGCACTGAAGCTTTCTTT. The encoded protein is CASSLALGTEAFF.

V usage is TRBV6-1 and J usage is TRBJ1-1; 7 nucleotides line up with TRBD1. Germline CDR1 is MNHNS and CDR2 is SASEGT. This CDR3 region has 14 residues. Trimming at V came to 5 bases and at J to 0 bases, leaving 3 bases not matched to a gene. The CDR3 loop reads CASSPTGLNTEAFF. In DNA form, the CDR3 reads TGTGCCAGCAGTCCGACAGGGCTGAACACTGAAGCTTTCTTT.

The rearrangement links TRBV4-2 to TRBJ2-1, with D possibly matching TRBD2 (6 bases). This CDR3 is 17 amino acids long. V lost 1 base to trimming and J lost 5 bases, with 18 bases between them. Germline CDR1 reads LGHNA; CDR2 reads YNFKEQ. The CDR3 DNA reads TGTGCCAGCAGCCAAGGGGAAGGAGGGATGGCGGACAATGAGCAGTTCTTC. Amino acid sequence: CASSQGEGGMADNEQFF.

V and J are TRBV5-5 and TRBJ2-2; D unclear. This CDR3 comprises 14 residues. Trimming shortened V by 0 bases and J by 0 bases, and 3 bases separated the two germline ends. Looked up from germline, CDR1 is SGHKS and CDR2 is YYEKEE (reference sequence). The CDR3 spells CASSLAANTGELFF. CDR3 nucleotide sequence: TGTGCCAGCAGCTTGGCCGCGAACACCGGGGAGCTGTTTTTT.

This clone occurred once. This chain links TRBV2 with TRBJ1-2; 10 bases fit TRBD1. CDR3 length: 14 residues. J gave up 2 bases and V 6 bases, and 3 bases lay outside the gene matches. The germline gives CDR1 SNHLY, CDR2 FYNNEI. The CDR3 loop is CASRGDRGNYGYTF. The CDR3, as DNA: TGTGCCAGCAGGGGGGACAGGGGCAACTATGGCTACACCTTC. Drawing the rest from reference TRBV2 and TRBJ1-2, the complete variable domain is EPEVTQTPSHQVTQMGQEVILRCVPISNHLYFYWYRQILGQKVEFLVSFYNNEISEKSEIFDDQFSVERPDGSNFTLKIRSTKLEDSAMYFCASRGDRGNYGYTFGSGTRLTVV.

The chain couples TRBV13 to TRBJ1-2, with D possibly TRBD1 on 6 matching bases. This CDR3 is built from 13 residues. Germline CDR1 and CDR2: PRHDT and FYEKMQ (reference sequence). Trimming cost V 1 base and J 4 bases, with 7 bases left between them. The CDR3 sequence is CASSLDRAYGYTF. CDR3 nucleotides: TGTGCCAGCAGCTTAGACAGGGCCTATGGCTACACCTTC.

The chain is built from TRBV7-7 and TRBJ2-5; 7 bases are a match to TRBD1. Trimming took 0 bases from V and 5 from J; bases not matched to a gene: 6. The germline gives CDR1 SSHAT, CDR2 FNYEAQ (reference sequence). This CDR3 is 15 amino acids long. The DNA of the CDR3 is TGTGCCAGCAGCTTAGCACTGACAGGGCTGGAGACCCAGTACTTC. Its protein is CASSLALTGLETQYF.

The chain is built from TRBV7-9 and TRBJ2-5; D is unresolved. Germline CDR1 SEHNR, CDR2 FQNEAQ (reference sequence). This CDR3 is 14 amino acids long. Trimming pared 5 bases from V and 5 bases from J, leaving 15 bases between. The CDR3 DNA sequence: TGTGCCAGCAGCCACAGACTCCACCGGGAGACCCAGTACTTC. It codes for CASSHRLHRETQYF.

The chain uses TRBV19 and TRBJ2-1; 8 nucleotides agree with TRBD1. CDR3 size: 15 residues. Per germline, CDR1 LNHDA and CDR2 SQIVND (reference sequence). Losses at the gene ends were 10 bases for V and 10 bases for J; bases not matched to a gene: 18. This CDR3 reads CATTPSGQGRPEQFF. The CDR3 DNA reads TGTGCCACCACACCCAGCGGACAGGGCAGGCCGGAGCAGTTCTTC.

Remarks on this clone: Additional DNA sequences in this sample encode the identical CDR3. This chain joins TRBV7-9 and TRBJ2-1, with D uncertain. The germline V gene encodes CDR1 SEHNR and CDR2 FQNEAQ (reference sequence). The CDR3 length is 14 residues. Trimming took off 1 base at V and 0 bases at J, with 4 bases between the two ends. The CDR3 reads CASSLGSSYNEQFF. The DNA for the CDR3 is TGTGCCAGCAGCTTAGGCAGCTCCTACAATGAGCAGTTCTTC.

J is TRBJ2-2 and V is TRBV20-1; no definite D call. Trimming cost V 6 bases and J 3 bases, with 5 bases left between them. Germline loops: CDR1 DFQATT, CDR2 SNEGSKA (reference sequence). The CDR3 consists of 11 residues. The CDR3 sequence is CSADHTGELFF. CDR3 sequence (DNA): TGCAGTGCCGATCACACCGGGGAGCTGTTTTTT.

The CDR3 DNA reads TGTGCCAGCAGTGCAAGGCGGACAGGGGTGAGCGAGACCCAGTACTTC. It is translated as CASSARRTGVSETQYF. The chain couples TRBV2 to TRBJ2-5, with 9 bases identical to TRBD1. The CDR3 is 16 residues long. The V and J ends lost 4 bases and 5 bases, in that order; junction bases with no gene match: 11. CDR1 is SNHLY, CDR2 FYNNEI, per germline.

This chain connects TRBV4-1 to TRBJ2-5, with D tentatively TRBD1 (5 bases). The CDR3 totals 14 residues. The V gene lost 2 bases and the J gene lost 3 bases, with 10 bases spanning the gap. Germline lookup yields CDR1 MGHRA and CDR2 YSYEKL. CDR3: CASSQWGQEETQYF. CDR3 nucleotides: TGCGCCAGCAGCCAATGGGGCCAAGAAGAGACCCAGTACTTC.

This chain links TRBV5-1 with TRBJ2-7, with D possibly matching TRBD2 (5 bases). Germline values: CDR1 SGHRS, CDR2 YFSETQ. Trimming took off 4 bases at V and 3 bases at J, with 14 bases between the two ends. There are 14 residues in the CDR3. The CDR3 DNA reads as TGCGCCAGCAGCGCCCCCTCGAGGGACTACGAGCAGTACTTC. Protein sequence: CASSAPSRDYEQYF. Full variable domain (missing parts from reference TRBV5-1 and TRBJ2-7): KAGVTQTPRYLIKTRGQQVTLSCSPISGHRSVSWYQQTPGQGLQFLFEYFSETQRNKGNFPGRFSGRQFSNSRSEMNVSTLELGDSALYLCASSAPSRDYEQYFGPGTRLTVT.

The V call is TRBV28, the J call TRBJ2-1; TRBD2 matches at 10 bases. The CDR3 covers 15 residues. V trimming: 3 bases; J trimming: 9 bases; junction bases outside the gene matches: 8. Germline V gene sequence: CDR1 MDHEN, CDR2 SYDVKM. CDR3 protein: CASSFRLAGAVEQFF. The CDR3 nucleotides read TGTGCCAGCAGTTTTCGTCTAGCGGGAGCGGTTGAGCAGTTCTTC.

The chain combines TRBV7-6 with TRBJ1-1; TRBD1 might be the D (5 bases). The CDR3 spans 15 residues. The V end was cut by 7 bases, the J end by 4 bases, with 19 bases between. CDR1 and CDR2 (germline): SGHVS, FNYEAQ. CDR3 sequence: CASTPGMWGGTEAFF. The CDR3 DNA follows: TGTGCCAGCACCCCAGGAATGTGGGGGGGCACTGAAGCTTTCTTT.

This clone was detected once. The chain couples TRBV7-8 to TRBJ2-7; the D is unclear. The CDR3 consists of 14 residues. Germline CDR1 is SGHVS and CDR2 is FQNEAQ. V was shortened by 1 base and J by 2 bases, with 9 bases between the two germline ends. The CDR3 sequence: CASSLGAIPYEQYF. The CDR3 bases are TGTGCCAGCAGCTTAGGGGCTATTCCCTACGAGCAGTACTTC.

The CDR3 DNA sequence: TGTGCCAGTAGCGACGTGGATAGCAATCAGCCCCAGCATTTT. Translated: CASSDVDSNQPQHF. The rearrangement links TRBV19 to TRBJ1-5; no firm D call. The length of the CDR3 is 14 residues. Germline CDR1 is LNHDA and CDR2 is SQIVND (reference sequence). Trimming took 6 bases from V and 0 from J, leaving 9 bases between them.

The V call is TRBV7-9, the J call TRBJ2-7; 8 bases match TRBD1. Unmatched junction bases numbered 8, after V lost 5 bases and J lost 5 bases. CDR1 and CDR2 from the germline V gene are SEHNR and FQNEAQ (reference sequence). The CDR3 sequence is 14 residues long. CDR3 sequence: CASSQQGQVHEQYF. The CDR3 nucleotides read TGTGCCAGCAGCCAGCAGGGACAGGTCCACGAGCAGTACTTC.

The chain employs TRBV29-1 and TRBJ2-1; D gene unclear. V was clipped by 4 bases and J by 3 bases, with 7 bases between them. The CDR3 runs 12 residues. The V gene's germline CDR1 is SQVTM and CDR2 ANQGSEA. CDR3 loop: CSVVPIYNEQFF. As DNA, the CDR3 is TGCAGCGTTGTCCCCATCTACAATGAGCAGTTCTTC.